This T cell receptor (beta chain) emerged from a study of T-cell memory formation after mild COVID-19. TCRdb re-called the 5' RACE reads with MiXCR, one entry per CDR3 protein. The sample carries roughly 340,000 distinct CDR3 sequences, roughly 15% recorded once. This CDR3 contains 17 residues. CDR1 and CDR2 from the germline V gene are SGHTA and FQGNSA. V shed 1 base and J 5 bases; nucleotides not matched to a gene: 7. Sequenced material: PBMCs or a T cell subset sorted from them (not recorded which). This chain uses TRBV7-2 with TRBJ2-5; the match to TRBD2 covers 13 bases. The receptor's source is a man younger than 35 who had mild COVID-19 (a few samples of this study predate the infection). Cell type and time point are not known. In DNA form, the CDR3 reads TGTGCCAGCAGCTTAGTGCGCGGACTAGCGGGGGAGGAGACCCAGTACTTC. Translated: CASSLVRGLAGEETQYF.